One sample yielded the 14 T cell receptor beta chains listed below, sequenced in a study of blood T cell repertoires in COVID-19. Using immunoSEQ multiplex PCR, the repertoire was profiled, and TCRdb retains in-frame clones only, with some absent. The sample has roughly 150,000 clones, roughly 84% seen once. The specimen was peripheral blood. Receptor source: a woman aged 45-59 years with acute or convalescent COVID-19.

J is TRBJ2-1 and V is TRBV29-1; TRBD2 agrees at 9 bases. The CDR3 is 12 residues long. Germline V gene data show CDR1 as SQVTM and CDR2 as ANQGSEA. Germline trimming cut 2 bases from V and 9 bases from J; bases unmatched to any gene: 2. The CDR3 loop reads CSVESGGREQFF. CDR3 sequence (DNA): TGCAGCGTTGAAAGCGGGGGGCGTGAGCAGTTCTTC.

This chain uses TRBV5-1 with TRBJ2-7; 12 bases agree with TRBD2. Unmatched junction bases numbered 8, after V lost 3 bases and J lost 4 bases. Per the germline V gene, CDR1 is SGHRS and CDR2 is YFSETQ. This CDR3 has 16 residues. Here the CDR3 DNA reads TGCGCCAGCAGCTGGACTAGCGGGAATCTTGCGTACGAGCAGTACTTC. Protein: CASSWTSGNLAYEQYF.

This clone came up once. The gene calls are TRBV4-3 and TRBJ2-2; TRBD2 matches 9 bases. The CDR3 contains 15 residues. The V and J ends lost 1 base and 7 bases, in that order; junction bases with no gene match: 4. Germline V gives CDR1 LGHNA, CDR2 YSLEER. CDR3 loop: CASSQGLAVFGELFF. CDR3 sequence (DNA): TGCGCCAGCAGCCAAGGACTAGCGGTTTTCGGGGAGCTGTTTTTT.

The rearrangement uses TRBV19 and TRBJ2-5; TRBD1 matches 7 bases. This CDR3 contains 16 residues. Germline V lookup: CDR1 LNHDA, CDR2 SQIVND (reference sequence). V lost 5 bases, J lost 4 bases, and 13 bases stayed unmatched. The chain's CDR3 is CASSFGQAHLAETQYF. The DNA for the CDR3 is TGTGCCAGTAGTTTCGGACAGGCCCATTTAGCAGAGACCCAGTACTTC.

This chain's CDR3 is CASSQTPPSGNEQFF. CDR3 nucleotide sequence: TGTGCCAGCAGCCAGACCCCTCCTAGCGGCAATGAGCAGTTCTTC. The gene calls are TRBV3-1 (or the pseudogene TRBV3-2) and TRBJ2-1; 7 bases match TRBD2. Trimming at V came to 3 bases and at J to 6 bases, leaving 8 bases not matched to a gene. Looked up from germline, CDR1 is LGHDT and CDR2 is YNNKEL (reference sequence). CDR3 size: 15 residues.

The chain uses TRBV27 and TRBJ2-3; TRBD2 might be the D (6 bases). Trimming removed 9 bases at V and 6 bases at J, with 16 bases between. There are 13 residues in the CDR3. Germline lookup yields CDR1 MNHEY and CDR2 SMNVEV (reference sequence). This CDR3 is CASRMPGGDTQYF. The CDR3 DNA reads TGTGCCAGTCGAATGCCTGGGGGGGATACGCAGTATTTT.

This rearrangement joins TRBV5-6 to TRBJ2-7, with 9 bases matching TRBD1. The CDR3 is 15 amino acids. Germline V gene data show CDR1 as SGHDT and CDR2 as YYEEEE. V trimming: 6 bases; J trimming: 3 bases; junction bases outside the gene matches: 10. Here the CDR3 DNA reads TGTGCCAGCACCCCGGACAGGGGACTCCTCTACGAGCAGTACTTC. It specifies CASTPDRGLLYEQYF.

The chain recombines TRBV2 with TRBJ1-4, with D uncertain. Germline lookup yields CDR1 SNHLY and CDR2 FYNNEI. V gave up 6 bases and J gave up 8 bases, with 19 bases separating them. This CDR3 has 15 amino acids. CDR3 in amino acids: CASSGPGSTGEKLFF. In nucleotides, the CDR3 is TGTGCCAGCAGCGGTCCGGGGTCCACGGGGGAAAAACTGTTTTTT.

The rearrangement uses TRBV24-1 and TRBJ2-2, with 9 bases matching TRBD2. V shed 5 bases, J shed 9 bases, and the junction held 12 bases outside the gene matches. Germline loops: CDR1 KGHDR, CDR2 SFDVKD. The CDR3 sequence is 16 residues long. As DNA, the CDR3 is TGTGCCACCAGTGGTTTAGCGGGAGATGGTTACCGGGAGCTGTTTTTT. Its protein is CATSGLAGDGYRELFF.

This clone was seen only a few times. The V gene is TRBV4-3, the J gene TRBJ2-2; 8 bases align to TRBD2. CDR1 is LGHNA, CDR2 YSLEER, per germline. This CDR3 contains 17 residues. V trimming: 0 bases; J trimming: 6 bases; junction bases outside the gene matches: 9. The CDR3 DNA reads as TGCGCCAGCAGCCAAGATACAGCGGGGGCCCTGGCCGGGGAGCTGTTTTTT. Residues: CASSQDTAGALAGELFF.

The chain uses TRBV19 and TRBJ2-1; 10 bases fit TRBD2. The CDR3 has 16 residues. Germline CDR1 and CDR2: LNHDA and SQIVND (reference sequence). After removal of 6 bases from V and 2 bases from J, the junction contained 7 bases not matched to a gene. The CDR3 DNA reads as TGTGCCAGTAGGAGACCAGCGGGAGGGCCCTACAATGAGCAGTTCTTC. It is translated as CASRRPAGGPYNEQFF.

The chain uses TRBV4-2 and TRBJ2-2, with a weak D call TRBD2 (5 bases). Germline loops: CDR1 LGHNA, CDR2 YNFKEQ. V was pared by 7 bases and J by 7 bases, with 13 bases between. This CDR3 spans 13 amino acids. The CDR3 sequence is CASNPAGDGELFF. As DNA, the CDR3 is TGTGCCAGCAACCCCGCCGGGGACGGGGAGCTGTTTTTT.

V gene TRBV19 combines with J gene TRBJ1-5; TRBD1 matches at 10 bases. Trimming cost V 9 bases and J 1 base; bases outside gene matches: 12. Per germline, CDR1 LNHDA and CDR2 SQIVND (reference sequence). This CDR3 is built from 17 residues. CDR3: CARSDRGQGISNQPQHF. In nucleotides, the CDR3 is TGTGCCAGGTCCGATAGGGGACAGGGGATCAGCAATCAGCCCCAGCATTTT.

This chain links TRBV18 with TRBJ1-2; 8 positions match TRBD1. Germline V gives CDR1 KGHSH, CDR2 LQKENI. The V and J ends lost 6 bases and 4 bases, in that order; junction bases with no gene match: 7. The CDR3 is 14 amino acids. CDR3 amino acids: CASSPGQGSYGYTF. The DNA for the CDR3 is TGTGCCAGCTCCCCTGGACAGGGAAGCTATGGCTACACCTTC.